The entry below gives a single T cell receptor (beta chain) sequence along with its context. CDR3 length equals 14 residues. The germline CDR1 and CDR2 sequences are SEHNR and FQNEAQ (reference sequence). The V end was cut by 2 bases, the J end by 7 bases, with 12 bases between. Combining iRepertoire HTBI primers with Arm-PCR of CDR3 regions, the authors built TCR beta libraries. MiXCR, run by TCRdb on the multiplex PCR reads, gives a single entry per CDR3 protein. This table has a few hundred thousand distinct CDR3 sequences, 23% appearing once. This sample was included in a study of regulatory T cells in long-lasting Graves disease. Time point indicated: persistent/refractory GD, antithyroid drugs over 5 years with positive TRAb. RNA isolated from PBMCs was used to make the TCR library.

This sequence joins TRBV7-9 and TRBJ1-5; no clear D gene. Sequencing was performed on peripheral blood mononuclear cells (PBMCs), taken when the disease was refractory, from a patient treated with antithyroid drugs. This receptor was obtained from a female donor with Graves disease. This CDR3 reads CASSLSTGNQPQHF. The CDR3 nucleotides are TGTGCCAGCAGCTTAAGTACGGGGAACCAGCCCCAGCATTTT.